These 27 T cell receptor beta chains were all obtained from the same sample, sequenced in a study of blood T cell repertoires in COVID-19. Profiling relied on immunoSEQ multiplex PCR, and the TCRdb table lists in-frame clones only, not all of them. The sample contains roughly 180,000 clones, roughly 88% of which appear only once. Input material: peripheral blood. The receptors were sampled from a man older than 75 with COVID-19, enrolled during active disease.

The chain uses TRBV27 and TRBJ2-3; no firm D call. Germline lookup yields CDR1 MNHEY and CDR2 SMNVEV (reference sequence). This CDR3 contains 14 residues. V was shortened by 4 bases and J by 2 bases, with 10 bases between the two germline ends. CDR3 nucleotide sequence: TGTGCCAGCAGTTCACAAATTCTCACAGATACGCAGTATTTT. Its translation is CASSSQILTDTQYF.

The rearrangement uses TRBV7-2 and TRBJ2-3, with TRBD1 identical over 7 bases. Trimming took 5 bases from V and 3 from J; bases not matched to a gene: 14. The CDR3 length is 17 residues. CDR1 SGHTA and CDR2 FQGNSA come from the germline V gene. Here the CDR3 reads CASSQRGLGARTDTQYF. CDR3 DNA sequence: TGTGCCAGCAGCCAAAGGGGGCTAGGGGCAAGGACAGATACGCAGTATTTT.

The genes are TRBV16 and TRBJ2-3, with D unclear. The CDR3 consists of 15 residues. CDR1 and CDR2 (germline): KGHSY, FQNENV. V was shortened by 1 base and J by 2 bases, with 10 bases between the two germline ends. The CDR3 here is CASSQYGQNTDTQYF. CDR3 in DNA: TGTGCCAGCAGCCAATATGGGCAGAACACAGATACGCAGTATTTT.

This CDR3 is CASSSDRGETQYF. CDR3 nucleotide sequence: TGTGCCAGCTCATCCGACAGGGGAGAGACCCAGTACTTC. V is TRBV18 and J is TRBJ2-5; TRBD1 agrees at 8 bases. Germline CDR1 is KGHSH and CDR2 is LQKENI. Germline trimming cut 5 bases from V and 4 bases from J; bases unmatched to any gene: 3. This CDR3 comprises 13 residues.

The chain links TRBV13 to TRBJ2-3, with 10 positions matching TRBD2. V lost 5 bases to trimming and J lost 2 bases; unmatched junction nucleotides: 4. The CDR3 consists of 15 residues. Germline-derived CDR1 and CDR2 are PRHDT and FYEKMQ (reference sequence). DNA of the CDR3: TGTGCCAGCAGCCGAAGCGGGGGGGCCACAGATACGCAGTATTTT. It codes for CASSRSGGATDTQYF.

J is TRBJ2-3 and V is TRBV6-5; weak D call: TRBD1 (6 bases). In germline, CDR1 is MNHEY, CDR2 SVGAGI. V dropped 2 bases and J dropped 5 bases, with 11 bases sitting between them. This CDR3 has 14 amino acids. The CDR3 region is CASSYPGVGDTQYF. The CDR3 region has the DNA TGTGCCAGCAGTTACCCAGGGGTTGGAGATACGCAGTATTTT.

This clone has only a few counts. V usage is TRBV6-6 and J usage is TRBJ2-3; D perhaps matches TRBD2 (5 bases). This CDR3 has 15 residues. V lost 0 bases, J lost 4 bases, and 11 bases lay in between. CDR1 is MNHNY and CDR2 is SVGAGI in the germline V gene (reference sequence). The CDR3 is CASSYSSSSADTQYF. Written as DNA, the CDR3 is TGTGCCAGCAGTTACTCGAGCAGTAGCGCAGATACGCAGTATTTT.

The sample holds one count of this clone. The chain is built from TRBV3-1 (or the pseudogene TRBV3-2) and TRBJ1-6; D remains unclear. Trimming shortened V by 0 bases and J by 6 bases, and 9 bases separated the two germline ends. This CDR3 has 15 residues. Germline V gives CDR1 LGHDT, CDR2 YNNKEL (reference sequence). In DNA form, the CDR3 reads TGTGCCAGCAGCCAAGATGGAGGGCCTAATTCACCCCTCCACTTT. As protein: CASSQDGGPNSPLHF.

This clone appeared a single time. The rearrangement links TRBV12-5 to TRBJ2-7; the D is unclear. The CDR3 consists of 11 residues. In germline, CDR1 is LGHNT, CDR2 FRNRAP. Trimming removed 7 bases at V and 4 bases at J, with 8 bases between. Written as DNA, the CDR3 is TGTGCTAGTGCTGGGCGATACGAGCAGTACTTC. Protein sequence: CASAGRYEQYF.

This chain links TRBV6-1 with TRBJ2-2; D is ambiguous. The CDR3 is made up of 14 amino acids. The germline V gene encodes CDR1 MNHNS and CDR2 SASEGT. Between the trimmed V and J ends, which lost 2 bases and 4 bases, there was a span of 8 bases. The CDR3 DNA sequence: TGTGCCAGCAGTGAAAACCCGGTCACCGGGGAGCTGTTTTTT. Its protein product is CASSENPVTGELFF.

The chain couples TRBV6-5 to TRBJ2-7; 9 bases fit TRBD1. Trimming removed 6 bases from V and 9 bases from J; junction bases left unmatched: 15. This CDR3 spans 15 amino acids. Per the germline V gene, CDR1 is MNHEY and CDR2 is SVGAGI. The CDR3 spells CASRSTGTGILWQYF. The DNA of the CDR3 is TGTGCCAGCAGGTCAACCGGGACAGGGATCCTATGGCAGTACTTC.

CDR3 bases: TGTGCCAGCAGCGGTAGACAGGGAGGCACTGAAGCTTTCTTT. It yields the protein CASSGRQGGTEAFF. The rearrangement links TRBV5-5 to TRBJ1-1; 7 bases fit TRBD1. With V trimmed by 4 bases and J by 4 bases, 7 bases remained unmatched. Germline CDR1 and CDR2: SGHKS and YYEKEE (reference sequence). The CDR3 sequence is 14 residues long. Looking up the rest from reference TRBV5-5 and TRBJ1-1 gives the full variable domain: DAGVTQSPTHLIKTRGQQVTLRCSPISGHKSVSWYQQVLGQGPQFIFQYYEKEERGRGNFPDRFSARQFPNYSSELNVNALLLGDSALYLCASSGRQGGTEAFFGQGTRLTVV.

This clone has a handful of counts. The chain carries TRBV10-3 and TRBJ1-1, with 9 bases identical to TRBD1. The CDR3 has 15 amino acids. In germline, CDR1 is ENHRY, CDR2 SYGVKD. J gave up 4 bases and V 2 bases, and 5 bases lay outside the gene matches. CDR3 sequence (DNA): TGTGCCATCAGTGAGGTCCCGACAGGGGGCACTGAAGCTTTCTTT. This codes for CAISEVPTGGTEAFF.

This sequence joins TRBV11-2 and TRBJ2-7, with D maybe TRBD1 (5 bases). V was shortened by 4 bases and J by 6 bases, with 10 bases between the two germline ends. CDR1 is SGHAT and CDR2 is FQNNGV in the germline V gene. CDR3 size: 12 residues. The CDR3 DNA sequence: TGTGCCAGCAGCTGGGGCCCTGCCGAGCAGTACTTC. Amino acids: CASSWGPAEQYF.

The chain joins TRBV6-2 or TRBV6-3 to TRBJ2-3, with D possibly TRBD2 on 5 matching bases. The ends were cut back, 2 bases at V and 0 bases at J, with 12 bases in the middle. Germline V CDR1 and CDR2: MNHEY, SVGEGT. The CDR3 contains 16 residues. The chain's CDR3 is CASSYVSGSSTDTQYF. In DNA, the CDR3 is TGTGCCAGCAGTTACGTCAGCGGATCTAGCACAGATACGCAGTATTTT.

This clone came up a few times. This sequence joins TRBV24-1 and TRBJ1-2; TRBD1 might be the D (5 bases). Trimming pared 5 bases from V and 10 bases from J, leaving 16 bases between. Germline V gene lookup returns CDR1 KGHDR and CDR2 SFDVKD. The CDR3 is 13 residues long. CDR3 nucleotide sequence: TGTGCCACCAGTGGCGGGGCAGGGAGGGCCTACACCTTC. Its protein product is CATSGGAGRAYTF.

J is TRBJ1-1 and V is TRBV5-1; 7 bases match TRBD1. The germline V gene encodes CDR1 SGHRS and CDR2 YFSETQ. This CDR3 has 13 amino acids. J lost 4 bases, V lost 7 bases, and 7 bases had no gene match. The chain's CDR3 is CASGQERSTEAFF. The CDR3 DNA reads TGCGCCAGCGGACAGGAAAGGAGCACTGAAGCTTTCTTT.

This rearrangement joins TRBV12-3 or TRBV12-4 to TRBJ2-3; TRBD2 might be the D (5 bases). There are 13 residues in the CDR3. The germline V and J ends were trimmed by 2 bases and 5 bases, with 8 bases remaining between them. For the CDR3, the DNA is TGTGCCAGCAGTTTAAATGAGGGAGATACGCAGTATTTT. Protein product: CASSLNEGDTQYF.

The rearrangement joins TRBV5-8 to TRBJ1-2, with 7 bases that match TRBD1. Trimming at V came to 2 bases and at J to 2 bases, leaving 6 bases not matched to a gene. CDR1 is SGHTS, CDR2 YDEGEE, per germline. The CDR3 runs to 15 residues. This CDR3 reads CASSFTGVRNYGYTF. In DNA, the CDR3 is TGTGCCAGCAGCTTTACAGGGGTGAGAAACTATGGCTACACCTTC.

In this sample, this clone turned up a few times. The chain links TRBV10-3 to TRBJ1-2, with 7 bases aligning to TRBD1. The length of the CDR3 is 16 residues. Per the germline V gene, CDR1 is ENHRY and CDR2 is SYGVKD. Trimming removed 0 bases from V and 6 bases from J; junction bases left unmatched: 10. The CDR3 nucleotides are TGTGCCATCAGTGAGTCTTTTTGGACAGGAAGGGATGGCTACACCTTC. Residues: CAISESFWTGRDGYTF.

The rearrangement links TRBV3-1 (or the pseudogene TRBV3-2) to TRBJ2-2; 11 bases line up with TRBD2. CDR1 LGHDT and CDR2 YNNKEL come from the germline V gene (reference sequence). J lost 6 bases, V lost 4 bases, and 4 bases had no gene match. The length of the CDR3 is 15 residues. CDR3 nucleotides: TGTGCCAGCAGCCCTAGCGGGGGGTCCCCCGGGGAGCTGTTTTTT. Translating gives CASSPSGGSPGELFF.

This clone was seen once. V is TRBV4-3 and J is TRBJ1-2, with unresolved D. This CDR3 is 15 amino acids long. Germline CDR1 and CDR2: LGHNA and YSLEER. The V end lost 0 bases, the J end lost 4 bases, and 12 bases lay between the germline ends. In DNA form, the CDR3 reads TGCGCCAGCAGCCAAGATGGCGGGAGCCCCTATGGCTACACCTTC. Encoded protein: CASSQDGGSPYGYTF.

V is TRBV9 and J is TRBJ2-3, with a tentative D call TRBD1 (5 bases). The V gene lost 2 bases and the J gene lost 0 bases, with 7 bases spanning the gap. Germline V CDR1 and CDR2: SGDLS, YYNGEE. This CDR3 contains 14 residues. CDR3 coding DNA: TGTGCCAGCAGCGTCAAGGGGAGCACAGATACGCAGTATTTT. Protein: CASSVKGSTDTQYF.

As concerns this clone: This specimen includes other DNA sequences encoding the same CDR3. CDR3 sequence (DNA): TGTGCCAGCACGGCCGAGGGGGGGGGACAGGGAAGCGGGTCTAATGAAAAACTGTTTTTT. Its protein product is CASTAEGGGQGSGSNEKLFF. The chain recombines TRBV7-3 with TRBJ1-4, with 9 bases that match TRBD1. Germline V gene data show CDR1 as SGHTA and CDR2 as FQGTGA. The CDR3 is made up of 20 amino acids. J gave up 3 bases and V 7 bases, and 21 bases lay outside the gene matches.

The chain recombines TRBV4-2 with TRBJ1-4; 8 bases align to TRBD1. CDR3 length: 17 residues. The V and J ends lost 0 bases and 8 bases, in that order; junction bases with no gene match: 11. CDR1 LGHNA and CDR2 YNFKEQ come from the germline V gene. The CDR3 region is CASSQEMGQGAREKLFF. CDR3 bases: TGTGCCAGCAGCCAAGAAATGGGGCAGGGGGCTCGGGAAAAACTGTTTTTT.

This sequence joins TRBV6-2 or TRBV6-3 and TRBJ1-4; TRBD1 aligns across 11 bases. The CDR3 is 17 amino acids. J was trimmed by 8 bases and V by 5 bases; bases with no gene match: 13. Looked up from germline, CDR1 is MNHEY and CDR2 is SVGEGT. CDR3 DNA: TGTGCCAGCAGTACACCACCGGGACAGGGGGAGGACGAAAAACTGTTTTTT. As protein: CASSTPPGQGEDEKLFF.

The CDR3 DNA is TGTGCCAGCAGTGGTGGGACACGGTCGTACAATGAGCAGTTCTTC. It translates to CASSGGTRSYNEQFF. The rearrangement joins TRBV2 to TRBJ2-1; D possibly corresponds to TRBD1 (6 bases). Germline V CDR1 and CDR2: SNHLY, FYNNEI. With 4 bases removed from V and 4 bases from J, the gap between germline ends came to 14 bases. This CDR3 region has 15 residues.